This T cell receptor beta chain originates from a study of T cell responses to AZD1222 COVID-19 vaccine. Study as a whole: Investigators merged groups given second doses at roughly 4 or roughly 12 weeks.

Profiled with immunoSEQ multiplex PCR; TCRdb holds only in-frame clones, not every one. The sample lists more than 250,000 clones; approximately 95% were seen once. With respect to this clone: Its antigen is currently unknown.

The CDR3 has 13 amino acids. Trimming stripped 1 base from V and 6 bases from J, with 10 bases between. The V gene's germline CDR1 is SGHVS and CDR2 FQNEAQ. Whole-study results and caveats: Mostly white British, mostly female donors; authors suggested clonal diversity may be underestimated. Researchers report vaccine-associated CD4 TCRs spanning spike, with dominance at 160-218 and 743-854. Sampled repertoires all dated from after the peak T cell response.

The source was peripheral blood, collected on day 0 of AZD1222 vaccination. The chain uses TRBV7-8 and TRBJ2-7; TRBD2 is a possible D gene (6 bases). This receptor was obtained from an adult in good health. The CDR3 DNA sequence: TGTGCCAGCAGCTTAGAGGAGGGGACCGAGCAGTACTTC. Amino acid sequence: CASSLEEGTEQYF.